Shown below are 18 T cell receptor beta chains from a single sample sequenced in a study of cytomegalovirus exposure and HLA in healthy donors. Vbeta (60) and Jbeta (13) primers were used in the PCR. Libraries were prepared by immunoSEQ multiplex PCR; TCRdb keeps only in-frame clonotypes and omits some of them. Of roughly 180,000 clones in the sample, 70% to 85% are singletons; the top ten hold 1.4%. Sequenced sample: PBMCs. These receptors all stem from a man aged 18 to 29 in good health and CMV-seronegative.

A few counts support this clone. The chain's CDR3 is CAWSWAITSYNSPLHF. CDR3 DNA: TGTGCCTGGAGTTGGGCCATCACCTCCTATAATTCACCCCTCCACTTT. The chain combines TRBV30 with TRBJ1-6; no definite D call. This CDR3 has 16 amino acids. With 2 bases removed from V and 0 bases from J, the gap between germline ends came to 11 bases. In germline, CDR1 is GTSNPN, CDR2 SVGIG (reference sequence).

V is TRBV6-5 and J is TRBJ1-1, with D perhaps matching TRBD1 (6 bases). The V end was cut by 6 bases, the J end by 0 bases, with 11 bases between. The CDR3 is 14 residues long. CDR1 and CDR2 from the germline V gene are MNHEY and SVGAGI. The CDR3 DNA sequence: TGTGCCAGCAGCCAGACAGGCTTGAACACTGAAGCTTTCTTT. Its translation is CASSQTGLNTEAFF.

The V gene is TRBV19, the J gene TRBJ1-5; a possible D gene is TRBD1 (5 bases). Germline assignment: CDR1 LNHDA and CDR2 SQIVND (reference sequence). The length of the CDR3 is 17 residues. V lost 3 bases to trimming and J lost 6 bases, with 21 bases between them. The CDR3 here is CASSILPAGTWLQPQHF. The CDR3 DNA is TGTGCCAGTAGTATCCTCCCTGCCGGGACTTGGCTTCAGCCCCAGCATTTT. Complete variable domain (other parts from reference TRBV19 and TRBJ1-5): DGGITQSPKYLFRKEGQNVTLSCEQNLNHDAMYWYRQDPGQGLRLIYYSQIVNDFQKGDIAEGYSVSREKKESFPLTVTSAQKNPTAFYLCASSILPAGTWLQPQHFGDGTRLSIL.

The J gene is TRBJ2-7, the V gene TRBV2; 7 nucleotides align to TRBD1. The germline gives CDR1 SNHLY, CDR2 FYNNEI. J was trimmed by 0 bases and V by 0 bases; bases with no gene match: 23. This CDR3 is 22 amino acids long. CDR3 in amino acids: CASSEASFLTGRTPTRSYEQYF. The CDR3 DNA sequence: TGTGCCAGCAGTGAAGCGTCCTTCCTGACAGGGCGAACCCCGACGCGCTCCTACGAGCAGTACTTC.

J is TRBJ2-3 and V is TRBV27; TRBD2 matches 7 bases. The CDR3 loop spans 14 amino acids. Germline V gives CDR1 MNHEY, CDR2 SMNVEV (reference sequence). The V and J ends lost 8 bases and 4 bases, in that order; junction bases with no gene match: 9. DNA for the CDR3: TGTGCCAGCCGGTTGGGCGGGAGTGCAGATACGCAGTATTTT. The encoded protein is CASRLGGSADTQYF.

On this clone itself: The sample contains more than one DNA sequence encoding this CDR3. CDR3 DNA: TGTGCCAGCAGCTTGGCCGGGGGGTCATACGAGCAGTACTTC. This sequence encodes CASSLAGGSYEQYF. This sequence joins TRBV5-4 and TRBJ2-7, with 7 bases aligning to TRBD2. Germline values: CDR1 SGHNT, CDR2 YYREEE (reference sequence). The CDR3 runs 14 residues. The trim removed 0 bases at V and 4 bases at J, leaving 4 bases unmatched.

This chain connects TRBV9 to TRBJ2-2; 11 bases line up with TRBD2. CDR1 is SGDLS, CDR2 YYNGEE, per germline. Trimming took 3 bases from V and 5 from J; bases not matched to a gene: 9. CDR3 size: 17 residues. The CDR3 reads CASSDTILAGVTGELFF. The CDR3 DNA reads TGTGCCAGCAGCGACACGATACTAGCGGGGGTAACCGGGGAGCTGTTTTTT. Supplemented by reference TRBV9 and TRBJ2-2, the full variable domain reads DSGVTQTPKHLITATGQRVTLRCSPRSGDLSVYWYQQSLDQGLQFLIQYYNGEERAKGNILERFSAQQFPDLHSELNLSSLELGDSALYFCASSDTILAGVTGELFFGEGSRLTVL.

This rearrangement joins TRBV4-3 to TRBJ1-6; D is unclear. Trimming pared 2 bases from V and 7 bases from J, leaving 12 bases between. This CDR3 spans 15 amino acids. Germline assignment: CDR1 LGHNA and CDR2 YSLEER. The DNA for the CDR3 is TGCGCCAGCAGCCAAATAAGTGAGGAGAATTCACCCCTCCACTTT. Translated: CASSQISEENSPLHF.

The chain carries TRBV11-2 and TRBJ2-5; 9 nucleotides agree with TRBD2. The V segment lost 6 bases and the J segment 4 bases; nucleotides outside the gene matches: 12. The germline CDR1 and CDR2 sequences are SGHAT and FQNNGV. The CDR3 is 16 residues long. The CDR3 DNA sequence: TGTGCCAGCAGGAAGGGGCGGGAGGGTGGGGGAGAGACCCAGTACTTC. Amino acids: CASRKGREGGGETQYF.

V is TRBV10-3 and J is TRBJ1-2, with TRBD1 as a possible D gene (6 bases). There are 13 residues in the CDR3. Germline CDR1 reads ENHRY; CDR2 reads SYGVKD. Deletions cut 9 bases from V and 2 bases from J, with 13 bases between. DNA for the CDR3: TGTGCCATTCGGTTTGGGACAAACTATGGCTACACCTTC. Translation: CAIRFGTNYGYTF.

This clone was found a few times. V usage is TRBV5-4 and J usage is TRBJ2-7; TRBD1 agrees at 9 bases. The CDR3 covers 15 residues. Germline V gene sequence: CDR1 SGHNT, CDR2 YYREEE (reference sequence). Unmatched junction bases numbered 5, after V lost 4 bases and J lost 0 bases. The CDR3 loop reads CASSQGTGSSYEQYF. In nucleotides, the CDR3 is TGTGCCAGCAGCCAAGGGACAGGGAGCTCCTACGAGCAGTACTTC. The full variable domain, its missing parts supplied by reference TRBV5-4 and TRBJ2-7, is ETGVTQSPTHLIKTRGQQVTLRCSSQSGHNTVSWYQQALGQGPQFIFQYYREEENGRGNFPPRFSGLQFPNYSSELNVNALELDDSALYLCASSQGTGSSYEQYFGPGTRLTVT.

The chain couples TRBV29-1 to TRBJ1-1; D is possibly TRBD1 (5 bases). V was pared by 7 bases and J by 2 bases, with 14 bases between. The CDR3 has 13 amino acids. Germline assignment: CDR1 SQVTM and CDR2 ANQGSEA. Here the CDR3 reads CSAVRGGNTEAFF. CDR3 DNA sequence: TGCAGCGCCGTGAGGGGAGGCAACACTGAAGCTTTCTTT.

This chain joins TRBV7-6 and TRBJ1-6, with 8 bases aligning to TRBD1. The germline CDR1 and CDR2 sequences are SGHVS and FNYEAQ. The length of the CDR3 is 14 residues. V shed 5 bases and J 11 bases; nucleotides not matched to a gene: 8. The CDR3 DNA sequence: TGTGCCAGCAGCCAGGGACAGGACGCCACACCCCTCCACTTT. Residues: CASSQGQDATPLHF.

On this clone: At one end, the junction sequence differs from germline, possibly due to a read error. The rearrangement uses TRBV7-9 and TRBJ2-7; a weak D match, TRBD2 (6 bases). The CDR3 is 15 residues long. Germline V lookup: CDR1 SEHNR, CDR2 FQNEAQ (reference sequence). The CDR3 region is CSSSLAQGLLYEQYF. The CDR3 DNA follows: TGTTCCAGCAGCTTAGCGCAGGGACTCCTCTACGAGCAGTACTTC.

The sample holds a few counts of this clone. The chain recombines TRBV25-1 with TRBJ2-2; no definite D call. Per germline, CDR1 MGHDK and CDR2 SYGVNS. V lost 2 bases and J lost 1, with 11 bases in between. The CDR3 is made up of 16 amino acids. As DNA, the CDR3 is TGTGCCAGCAGTGAACTCGACACTTGGAACACCGGGGAGCTGTTTTTT. Protein sequence: CASSELDTWNTGELFF.

The rearrangement links TRBV7-8 to TRBJ2-4, with D unresolved. Germline CDR1 is SGHVS and CDR2 is FQNEAQ. The CDR3 covers 17 residues. Trimming removed 2 bases at V and 1 base at J, with 15 bases between. The CDR3 DNA follows: TGTGCCAGCAGCTTATGGTTCGGAGCGACTGCCAAAAACATTCAGTACTTC. Its translation: CASSLWFGATAKNIQYF.

The CDR3 region is CASSLAFVDTQYF. The CDR3 coding sequence is TGTGCCAGCAGCTTGGCTTTCGTCGATACGCAGTATTTT. V and J are TRBV11-3 and TRBJ2-3; D is unclear. This CDR3 spans 13 amino acids. V lost 3 bases and J 6 bases, leaving 10 bases between the germline ends. CDR1 is SGHNT and CDR2 is YENEEA in the germline V gene.

The V and J genes are TRBV2 and TRBJ1-4; 8 nucleotides line up with TRBD1. V lost 7 bases, J lost 7 bases, and 8 bases stayed unmatched. The CDR3 contains 14 residues. The germline V gene has CDR1 SNHLY and CDR2 FYNNEI. CDR3 bases: TGTGCCAGCACCGGGGACAGGACAATTGAAAAACTGTTTTTT. Protein product: CASTGDRTIEKLFF.